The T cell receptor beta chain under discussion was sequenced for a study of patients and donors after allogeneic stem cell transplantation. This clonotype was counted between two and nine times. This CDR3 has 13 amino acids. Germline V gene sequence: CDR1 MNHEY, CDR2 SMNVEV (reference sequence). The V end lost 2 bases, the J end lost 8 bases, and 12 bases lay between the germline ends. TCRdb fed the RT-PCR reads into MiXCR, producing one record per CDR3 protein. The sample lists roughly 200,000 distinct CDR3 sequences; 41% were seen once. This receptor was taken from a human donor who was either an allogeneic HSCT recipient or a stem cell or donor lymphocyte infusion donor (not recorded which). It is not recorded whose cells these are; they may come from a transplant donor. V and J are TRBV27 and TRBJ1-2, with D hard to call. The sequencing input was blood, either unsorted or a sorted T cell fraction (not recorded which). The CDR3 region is CASSLIPTAGYTF. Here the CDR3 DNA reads TGTGCCAGCAGTTTAATCCCTACAGCCGGCTACACCTTC.